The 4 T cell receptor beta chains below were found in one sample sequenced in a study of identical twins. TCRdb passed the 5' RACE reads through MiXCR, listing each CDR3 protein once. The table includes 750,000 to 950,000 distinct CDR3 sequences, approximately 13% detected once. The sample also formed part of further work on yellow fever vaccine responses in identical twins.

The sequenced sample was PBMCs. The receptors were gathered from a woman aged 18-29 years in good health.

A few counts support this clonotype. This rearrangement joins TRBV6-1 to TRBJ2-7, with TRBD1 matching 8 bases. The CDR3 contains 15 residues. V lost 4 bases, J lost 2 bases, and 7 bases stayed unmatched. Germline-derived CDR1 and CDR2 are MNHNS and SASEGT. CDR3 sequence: CASSAGGGPTYEQYF. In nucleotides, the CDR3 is TGTGCCAGCAGTGCAGGGGGCGGCCCAACCTACGAGCAGTACTTC.

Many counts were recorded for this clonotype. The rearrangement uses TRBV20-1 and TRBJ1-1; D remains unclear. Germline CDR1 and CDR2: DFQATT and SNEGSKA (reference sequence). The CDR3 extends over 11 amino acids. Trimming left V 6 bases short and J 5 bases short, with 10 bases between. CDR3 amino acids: CSALHRTEAFF. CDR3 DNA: TGCAGTGCCCTACACCGAACTGAAGCTTTCTTT.

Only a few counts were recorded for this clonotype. CDR3 nucleotides: TGTGCCAGCAGCTTCCCGGGACTAGCGGGCTTAAGCTCCTACAATGAGCAGTTCTTC. This gives the protein CASSFPGLAGLSSYNEQFF. This chain uses TRBV11-2 with TRBJ2-1; TRBD2 matches at 12 bases. The CDR3 is made up of 19 amino acids. J was trimmed by 0 bases and V by 3 bases; bases with no gene match: 9. CDR1 is SGHAT and CDR2 is FQNNGV in the germline V gene.

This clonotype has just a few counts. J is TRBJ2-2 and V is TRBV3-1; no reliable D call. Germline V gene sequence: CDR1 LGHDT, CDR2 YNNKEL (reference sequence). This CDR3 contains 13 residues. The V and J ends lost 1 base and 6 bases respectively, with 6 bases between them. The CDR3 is CASSQAPPGELFF. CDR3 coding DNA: TGTGCCAGCAGCCAAGCCCCACCCGGGGAGCTGTTTTTT. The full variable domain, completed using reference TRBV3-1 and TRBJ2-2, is DTAVSQTPKYLVTQMGNDKSIKCEQNLGHDTMYWYKQDSKKFLKIMFSYNNKELIINETVPNRFSPKSPDKAHLNLHINSLELGDSAVYFCASSQAPPGELFFGEGSRLTVL.